The 20 T cell receptor beta chains in this list originate from one sample, sequenced in a study of cytomegalovirus exposure and HLA in healthy donors. Both 60 Vbeta primers and 13 Jbeta primers went into the PCR. Clones were sequenced by immunoSEQ multiplex PCR, and TCRdb holds only the in-frame ones, with some missing. Of approximately 220,000 clones in the sample, more than 75% were seen once. The sequenced sample was PBMCs. The receptor set was obtained from a man aged 35 to 55 in good health and CMV-seropositive.

The rearrangement joins TRBV25-1 to TRBJ2-1; maybe TRBD1 (8 bases). The V end was cut by 3 bases, the J end by 10 bases, with 19 bases between. CDR3 length: 15 amino acids. Germline CDR1 is MGHDK and CDR2 is SYGVNS. The CDR3 spells CASSDNRGGINEQFF. CDR3 bases: TGTGCCAGCAGTGATAACAGGGGGGGAATAAACGAGCAGTTCTTC.

The V gene is TRBV5-1, the J gene TRBJ2-7; 11 bases match TRBD2. CDR1 and CDR2 from the germline V gene are SGHRS and YFSETQ. The V segment lost 0 bases and the J segment 4 bases; nucleotides outside the gene matches: 3. The CDR3 sequence is 15 residues long. The CDR3 DNA follows: TGCGCCAGCAGCTTGGATGCTAGCGGGAGGTACGAGCAGTACTTC. This sequence encodes CASSLDASGRYEQYF.

The rearrangement uses TRBV27 and TRBJ2-1; no clear D. Germline values: CDR1 MNHEY, CDR2 SMNVEV (reference sequence). The CDR3 extends over 18 amino acids. Trimming removed 5 bases at V and 0 bases at J, with 20 bases between. The CDR3 here is CASSASFSYYSSYNEQFF. In nucleotides, the CDR3 is TGTGCCAGCAGTGCATCATTCTCTTACTATAGCTCCTACAATGAGCAGTTCTTC.

The chain has TRBV19 and TRBJ2-1; D ambiguous. The V gene's germline CDR1 is LNHDA and CDR2 SQIVND (reference sequence). This CDR3 has 11 amino acids. Trimming took 7 bases from V and 6 from J, leaving 7 bases between them. The CDR3 loop reads CASIAGNEQFF. The CDR3 DNA reads as TGTGCCAGTATTGCCGGCAATGAGCAGTTCTTC.

V gene TRBV11-3 combines with J gene TRBJ2-1; 7 nucleotides agree with TRBD2. There are 16 residues in the CDR3. J gave up 3 bases and V 4 bases, and 9 bases lay outside the gene matches. The germline gives CDR1 SGHNT, CDR2 YENEEA. CDR3 sequence (DNA): TGTGCCAGCAGCTCCCGGGAGGTAGCAAGCTACAATGAGCAGTTCTTC. It is translated as CASSSREVASYNEQFF.

The chain carries TRBV19 and TRBJ1-1; perhaps TRBD1 as D (5 bases). V lost 6 bases and J lost 2, with 7 bases in between. In germline, CDR1 is LNHDA, CDR2 SQIVND (reference sequence). The CDR3 spans 12 residues. CDR3 in amino acids: CASSQGNTEAFF. CDR3 coding DNA: TGTGCCAGTAGCCAGGGAAACACTGAAGCTTTCTTT.

This chain joins TRBV5-6 and TRBJ2-1, with 7 bases matching TRBD2. Germline loops: CDR1 SGHDT, CDR2 YYEEEE. The CDR3 totals 16 residues. With 3 bases clipped from V and 6 bases from J, the junction kept 12 bases outside the gene matches. This CDR3 reads CASSWDPTGGRNEQFF. In nucleotides, the CDR3 is TGTGCCAGCAGCTGGGACCCTACGGGAGGTCGCAATGAGCAGTTCTTC.

The chain is built from TRBV9 and TRBJ2-1; 14 nucleotides match TRBD2. The CDR3 sequence is 15 residues long. The V gene's germline CDR1 is SGDLS and CDR2 YYNGEE. V shed 7 bases, J shed 8 bases, and the junction held 8 bases outside the gene matches. CDR3 protein: CASASMGLAGDEQFF. The CDR3 DNA follows: TGTGCCAGCGCATCCATGGGACTAGCGGGAGATGAGCAGTTCTTC.

Only a few counts were recorded for this clone. One end of the junction does not line up with germline, which may come from a read error. V gene TRBV7-9 combines with J gene TRBJ1-1; D is possibly TRBD1 (6 bases). Germline V gives CDR1 SEHNR, CDR2 FQNEAQ (reference sequence). The CDR3 length is 15 residues. The CDR3 loop reads CSSSPASGGRTEAFF. CDR3 in DNA: TGTTCCAGCAGCCCTGCCTCTGGGGGCCGGACTGAAGCTTTCTTT.

This sequence joins TRBV4-1 and TRBJ1-2; 12 nucleotides line up with TRBD1. There are 15 residues in the CDR3. Germline V gene lookup returns CDR1 MGHRA and CDR2 YSYEKL. Trimming took 6 bases from V and 6 from J; bases not matched to a gene: 8. The CDR3 is CASSQRDRGHDGYTF. In DNA form, the CDR3 reads TGCGCCAGCAGTCAACGGGACAGGGGGCACGATGGCTACACCTTC.

The V call is TRBV29-1, the J call TRBJ2-3; 8 bases agree with TRBD2. The trim removed 8 bases at V and 3 bases at J, leaving 4 bases unmatched. This CDR3 is 12 amino acids long. Germline values: CDR1 SQVTM, CDR2 ANQGSEA. CDR3 loop: CSTIAGTDTQYF. The CDR3 DNA sequence: TGCAGCACTATAGCGGGGACAGATACGCAGTATTTT.

The V call is TRBV19, the J call TRBJ1-1, with D unresolved. The CDR3 is made up of 14 amino acids. Trimming removed 4 bases from V and 2 bases from J, with 11 bases in between. Per the germline V gene, CDR1 is LNHDA and CDR2 is SQIVND (reference sequence). CDR3 sequence: CASSNGDGNTEAFF. The DNA of the CDR3 is TGTGCCAGTAGTAACGGAGACGGAAACACTGAAGCTTTCTTT.

This clone was detected only once. This sequence joins TRBV30 and TRBJ1-1; D is undetermined. Between the trimmed V and J ends, which lost 1 base and 0 bases, there was a span of 18 bases. The CDR3 totals 17 residues. Germline values: CDR1 GTSNPN, CDR2 SVGIG (reference sequence). The CDR3, as DNA: TGTGCCTGGAGTGGAGGGCTCAATCCCTTGATGAACACTGAAGCTTTCTTT. It codes for CAWSGGLNPLMNTEAFF.

The chain couples TRBV7-5 to TRBJ2-7; the table assigns TRBD1, which was not confirmed against the DNA. TRBV7-5 is a known pseudogene. This CDR3 has 14 amino acids. CDR3 protein: CARSASTGVYEQYF. CDR3 sequence (DNA): TGTGCCAGAAGCGCATCAACAGGGGTTTACGAGCAGTACTTC.

This chain uses TRBV29-1 with TRBJ2-1, with D maybe TRBD2 (6 bases). The CDR3 loop spans 16 amino acids. Germline values: CDR1 SQVTM, CDR2 ANQGSEA. Trimming removed 0 bases at V and 0 bases at J, with 12 bases between. This chain's CDR3 is CSVEEGQGGSYNEQFF. The CDR3 DNA reads TGCAGCGTTGAAGAAGGGCAGGGAGGCTCCTACAATGAGCAGTTCTTC.

The rearrangement links TRBV7-2 to TRBJ1-5, with 8 positions matching TRBD1. Germline trimming cut 4 bases from V and 0 bases from J; bases unmatched to any gene: 8. Germline CDR1 is SGHTA and CDR2 is FQGNSA. This CDR3 has 17 amino acids. The CDR3 is CASSSLGTGYSNQPQHF. CDR3 bases: TGTGCCAGCAGCTCCCTGGGGACAGGTTATAGCAATCAGCCCCAGCATTTT.

The chain carries TRBV25-1 and TRBJ2-2; 9 bases line up with TRBD2. V lost 5 bases, J lost 7 bases, and 11 bases stayed unmatched. There are 16 residues in the CDR3. Germline CDR1 is MGHDK and CDR2 is SYGVNS. The DNA of the CDR3 is TGTGCCAGCAGTCCCTCTAGCGCGGGAGGGATCGGGGAGCTGTTTTTT. Encoded protein: CASSPSSAGGIGELFF.

This clone has only a few counts. The chain joins TRBV6-6 to TRBJ2-3, with 7 positions matching TRBD2. Germline trimming cut 5 bases from V and 2 bases from J; bases unmatched to any gene: 4. This CDR3 contains 14 residues. Germline V gives CDR1 MNHNY, CDR2 SVGAGI (reference sequence). The CDR3 DNA reads as TGTGCCAGCAGTCGGGGGGTGGACACAGATACGCAGTATTTT. Encoded protein: CASSRGVDTDTQYF.

V gene TRBV5-5 combines with J gene TRBJ2-7; D is unresolved. The V gene's germline CDR1 is SGHKS and CDR2 YYEKEE (reference sequence). The germline V and J ends were trimmed by 4 bases and 0 bases, with 20 bases remaining between them. The CDR3 totals 17 residues. The CDR3: CASSEGVGAPSSYEQYV. The CDR3 nucleotides read TGTGCCAGCAGCGAAGGAGTAGGAGCGCCCAGCTCCTACGAGCAGTACGTC.

The rearrangement links TRBV2 to TRBJ1-5, with D hard to call. The ends were cut back, 6 bases at V and 5 bases at J, with 14 bases in the middle. The V gene's germline CDR1 is SNHLY and CDR2 FYNNEI. The CDR3 consists of 14 residues. This CDR3 is CASRSDGDHQPQHF. The DNA for the CDR3 is TGTGCCAGCAGATCCGACGGGGATCATCAGCCCCAGCATTTT.